What follows are 31 T cell receptor beta chains derived from one specimen sequenced in a study of blood T cells in healthy people across ages. Primers used in a second PCR of about 6 to 12 cycles were a sample-barcoded 5' primer and a J-beta primer mix. MiXCR, run by TCRdb on the 5' RACE reads, gives a single entry per CDR3 protein. The table has roughly 700,000 distinct CDR3 sequences, around a quarter seen once. This sample also belongs to another study, concerning T cells of mothers and their children.

Sequenced: blood. All receptors come from a boy younger than 18 in good health.

The CDR3 is CASSQMPGSYEQYF. As DNA, the CDR3 is TGTGCCAGCAGCCAAATGCCCGGGTCCTACGAGCAGTACTTC. The chain uses TRBV14 and TRBJ2-7; D unclear. CDR3 length equals 14 residues. The V and J ends lost 2 bases and 1 base respectively, with 9 bases between them. CDR1 SGHDN and CDR2 FVKESK come from the germline V gene.

V usage is TRBV7-8 and J usage is TRBJ2-5; D possibly corresponds to TRBD1 (6 bases). Gene TRBJ2-7 matches the end of the DNA better, so the J call may be wrong. CDR3 length equals 13 residues. The V gene's germline CDR1 is SGHVS and CDR2 FQNEAQ. This CDR3 is CASKDSLSYEQYV. The CDR3 DNA is TGTGCCAGCAAGGACAGCCTCTCCTACGAGCAGTACGTC.

This clonotype showed up just a few times. The V call is TRBV27, the J call TRBJ2-6; possibly TRBD1 or TRBD2 for D (5 bases each). Trimming cost V 0 bases and J 0 bases, with 9 bases left between them. CDR3 length: 17 amino acids. Per germline, CDR1 MNHEY and CDR2 SMNVEV (reference sequence). CDR3 protein: CASSLSSGSSGANVLTF. The CDR3 DNA reads as TGTGCCAGCAGTTTATCCTCAGGGAGCTCTGGGGCCAACGTCCTGACTTTC.

The rearrangement uses TRBV28 and TRBJ2-3, with D maybe TRBD1 (6 bases). Trimming stripped 3 bases from V and 2 bases from J, with 15 bases between. This CDR3 is built from 16 residues. CDR1 and CDR2 from the germline V gene are MDHEN and SYDVKM. The chain's CDR3 is CASSLIGRGFTDTQYF. The CDR3 DNA reads TGTGCCAGCAGTTTGATCGGCAGGGGATTCACAGATACGCAGTATTTT.

The rearrangement links TRBV27 to TRBJ2-5; D perhaps matches TRBD1 (5 bases). The J call may be wrong; the DNA end is better matched by TRBJ2-7. CDR1 and CDR2 from the germline V gene are MNHEY and SMNVEV (reference sequence). CDR3 length: 17 amino acids. CDR3 in amino acids: CASIFIQAALLSYEQYF. The CDR3 DNA sequence: TGTGCCAGCATATTCATACAGGCCGCGCTACTATCCTACGAGCAGTACTTC.

V and J are TRBV7-8 and TRBJ2-1, with D maybe TRBD1 (6 bases). The length of the CDR3 is 17 residues. Germline CDR1 SGHVS, CDR2 FQNEAQ. Trimming stripped 2 bases from V and 4 bases from J, with 18 bases between. CDR3 amino acids: CASSLTSGTFQYNEQFF. The DNA of the CDR3 is TGTGCCAGCAGCTTAACCTCCGGGACATTCCAATACAATGAGCAGTTCTTC.

This clonotype showed up just a few times. This chain joins TRBV3-1 and TRBJ2-5; D ambiguous. Germline V gene sequence: CDR1 LGHDT, CDR2 YNNKEL (reference sequence). This CDR3 has 14 amino acids. The germline V and J ends were trimmed by 4 bases and 5 bases, with 14 bases remaining between them. CDR3 residues: CASSPPKQGETQYF. The CDR3 DNA sequence: TGTGCCAGCAGCCCCCCGAAGCAAGGGGAGACCCAGTACTTC.

In this sample, this clonotype turned up a few times. This rearrangement joins TRBV27 to TRBJ2-7; D not resolved. Per the germline V gene, CDR1 is MNHEY and CDR2 is SMNVEV (reference sequence). The CDR3 runs to 14 residues. With 0 bases removed from V and 2 bases from J, the gap between germline ends came to 8 bases. CDR3 protein: CASSLSPGPYEQYF. CDR3 DNA: TGTGCCAGCAGTTTATCTCCAGGACCCTACGAGCAGTACTTC.

The rearrangement uses TRBV3-1 and TRBJ2-3, with no clear D. This CDR3 is built from 14 residues. Trimming took off 3 bases at V and 5 bases at J, with 12 bases between the two ends. Germline CDR1 and CDR2: LGHDT and YNNKEL (reference sequence). The CDR3 sequence: CASSQRFGEDTQYF. The CDR3 DNA is TGTGCCAGCAGCCAGCGTTTCGGTGAAGATACGCAGTATTTT.

The chain is built from TRBV29-1 and TRBJ2-1, with TRBD2 identical over 9 bases. With the DNA end fitting TRBJ2-7 better, the J assignment may be wrong. The V gene's germline CDR1 is SQVTM and CDR2 ANQGSEA. This CDR3 comprises 13 residues. The CDR3 region is CSVGTSGYYEQYF. In nucleotides, the CDR3 is TGCAGCGTTGGAACTAGCGGGTACTACGAGCAGTACTTC.

The rearrangement links TRBV4-3 to TRBJ1-2; 8 bases align to TRBD1. The CDR3 is 18 amino acids. Germline values: CDR1 LGHNA, CDR2 YSLEER. V dropped 0 bases and J dropped 1; count of bases not matched to a gene: 10. The CDR3 protein is CASSQDRAGGAYNYGYTF. The DNA for the CDR3 is TGCGCCAGCAGCCAAGATCGTGCAGGGGGCGCATATAACTATGGCTACACCTTC.

The chain recombines TRBV5-6 with TRBJ2-5; perhaps TRBD1 as D (7 bases). The better agreement between TRBJ2-1 and the DNA end casts doubt on the J call. Germline lookup yields CDR1 SGHDT and CDR2 YYEEEE. CDR3 length: 14 amino acids. The chain's CDR3 is CASSRTGRGAEQFF. The CDR3 nucleotides read TGTGCCAGCAGTCGGACAGGTAGGGGGGCTGAGCAGTTCTTC.

There are a few counts of this clonotype. The chain couples TRBV29-1 to TRBJ1-3, with 7 bases matching TRBD1. The germline V gene has CDR1 SQVTM and CDR2 ANQGSEA. Unmatched junction bases numbered 14, after V lost 0 bases and J lost 0 bases. The CDR3 totals 19 residues. This CDR3 reads CSVEDGPGGQANSGNTIYF. The DNA for the CDR3 is TGCAGCGTTGAAGATGGCCCAGGGGGGCAGGCTAACTCTGGAAACACCATATATTTT.

The chain combines TRBV7-2 with TRBJ2-1; TRBD1 is a possible D gene (6 bases). The CDR3 runs 14 residues. The ends were cut back, 7 bases at V and 4 bases at J, with 14 bases in the middle. Per the germline V gene, CDR1 is SGHTA and CDR2 is FQGNSA. For the CDR3, the DNA is TGTGCCAGCACCCGGGACACAGCTTACAATGAGCAGTTCTTC. Its protein product is CASTRDTAYNEQFF.

This chain uses TRBV7-6 with TRBJ2-5, with 9 bases aligning to TRBD2. The DNA end lines up better with TRBJ2-1; the J call may be wrong. Germline CDR1 SGHVS, CDR2 FNYEAQ. This CDR3 has 17 residues. CDR3 nucleotides: TGTGCCAGCAGCTTAGCACCTACCGGGACTAGCTCCAATGAGCAGTTCTTC. It is translated as CASSLAPTGTSSNEQFF.

This clonotype appeared many times. The genes are TRBV5-1 and TRBJ2-3; D is unresolved. V was cut by 0 bases and J by 6 bases, with 8 bases left in between. CDR1 and CDR2 (germline): SGHRS, YFSETQ. CDR3 length: 13 amino acids. This CDR3 reads CASSLERSDTQYF. The DNA for the CDR3 is TGCGCCAGCAGCTTGGAGAGGTCCGATACGCAGTATTTT.

The chain has TRBV24-1 and TRBJ1-5; 10 bases fit TRBD1. Trimming removed 4 bases from V and 5 bases from J; junction bases left unmatched: 7. The V gene's germline CDR1 is KGHDR and CDR2 SFDVKD. The CDR3 is 16 amino acids. CDR3 in amino acids: CATSEHDRGLDQPQHF. The CDR3 nucleotides are TGTGCCACCAGTGAACATGACAGGGGGCTGGATCAGCCCCAGCATTTT.

V is TRBV5-1 and J is TRBJ2-1; no clear D gene. Trimming shortened V by 4 bases and J by 8 bases, and 16 bases separated the two germline ends. There are 14 residues in the CDR3. CDR1 and CDR2 from the germline V gene are SGHRS and YFSETQ. CDR3: CASSPARVVDEQFF. The DNA of the CDR3 is TGCGCCAGCAGCCCGGCCCGGGTAGTCGATGAGCAGTTCTTC.

V and J are TRBV21-1 and TRBJ1-5; TRBD1 is the table's D call, not checked against the DNA. TRBV21-1 is a documented pseudogene. CDR3 length equals 19 residues. The CDR3 is CASSSYPGTYKRCNQPQHF. The CDR3, as DNA: TGTGCCAGCAGCAGCTACCCCGGGACCTACAAGAGGTGCAATCAGCCCCAGCATTTT.

In this sample, this clonotype turned up a few times. V and J are TRBV27 and TRBJ2-5, with D tentatively TRBD1 or TRBD2 (5 bases each). The assigned J gene may be wrong: the sequence end matches TRBJ2-7 better. This CDR3 region has 15 residues. The V gene's germline CDR1 is MNHEY and CDR2 SMNVEV (reference sequence). The CDR3: CASSLSGRDPYEQYF. As DNA, the CDR3 is TGTGCCAGCAGTTTATCCGGCAGGGACCCCTACGAGCAGTACTTC.

The gene calls are TRBV11-2 and TRBJ2-7; D not resolved. The germline V gene encodes CDR1 SGHAT and CDR2 FQNNGV. The CDR3 is 14 residues long. The V gene lost 3 bases and the J gene lost 0 bases, with 9 bases spanning the gap. The DNA for the CDR3 is TGTGCCAGCAGCTTCGCTAGACCCTCCTACGAGCAGTACTTC. The encoded protein is CASSFARPSYEQYF.

The J gene is TRBJ1-1, the V gene TRBV7-9; D is uncertain. Trimming removed 2 bases from V and 2 bases from J, with 9 bases in between. Germline lookup yields CDR1 SEHNR and CDR2 FQNEAQ (reference sequence). The CDR3 consists of 14 residues. CDR3 sequence reads: CASSLRELNTEAFF. CDR3 sequence (DNA): TGTGCCAGCAGCTTAAGGGAGCTCAACACTGAAGCTTTCTTT.

There are a few counts of this clonotype. The chain recombines TRBV5-6 with TRBJ2-3; TRBD2 aligns across 7 bases. The germline V gene has CDR1 SGHDT and CDR2 YYEEEE. This CDR3 is 15 amino acids long. J lost 6 bases, V lost 7 bases, and 14 bases had no gene match. The CDR3 DNA reads as TGTGCCAGCGCACCCCAGCCTAGCGGTCATGATACGCAGTATTTT. The encoded protein is CASAPQPSGHDTQYF.

A few counts support this clonotype. The V and J genes are TRBV5-1 and TRBJ1-5; D call uncertain. V dropped 0 bases and J dropped 0 bases, with 10 bases sitting between them. Germline V gene sequence: CDR1 SGHRS, CDR2 YFSETQ. This CDR3 has 16 residues. The CDR3 region is CASSLAGSYSNQPQHF. The DNA for the CDR3 is TGCGCCAGCAGCTTGGCGGGCAGTTATAGCAATCAGCCCCAGCATTTT.

The chain combines TRBV12-5 with TRBJ2-2; D unresolved. Trimming removed 1 base at V and 6 bases at J, with 9 bases between. This CDR3 has 14 amino acids. CDR1 LGHNT and CDR2 FRNRAP come from the germline V gene. The CDR3 region is CASGLAPNSGELFF. The CDR3 DNA sequence: TGTGCTAGTGGTTTGGCCCCCAACTCCGGGGAGCTGTTTTTT.

This clonotype was observed a handful of times. CDR3 protein: CASTAGLHSDTQYF. Here the CDR3 DNA reads TGTGCCAGCACGGCGGGGCTACACTCAGATACGCAGTATTTT. The rearrangement uses TRBV12-3 or TRBV12-4 and TRBJ2-3, with a possible D match to TRBD2 (6 bases). Between the trimmed V and J ends, which lost 7 bases and 4 bases, there was a span of 15 bases. The CDR3 has 14 amino acids.

This clonotype was found a few times. The rearrangement joins TRBV9 to TRBJ2-1, with 11 bases matching TRBD1. The J segment lost 6 bases and the V segment lost 4 bases, leaving 6 bases of the junction unmatched. The germline CDR1 and CDR2 sequences are SGDLS and YYNGEE. The CDR3 runs 15 residues. CDR3 nucleotides: TGTGCCAGCAGCCCCCGGGACAGGGGGTTCAATGAGCAGTTCTTC. It specifies CASSPRDRGFNEQFF.

This clonotype has just a few counts. The chain employs TRBV5-1 and TRBJ2-1; a possible D gene is TRBD2 (6 bases). This CDR3 has 16 amino acids. Trimming left V 0 bases short and J 9 bases short, with 19 bases between. Germline assignment: CDR1 SGHRS and CDR2 YFSETQ. The CDR3 is CASSLERRARVIEQFF. DNA of the CDR3: TGCGCCAGCAGCTTGGAGAGGAGGGCACGGGTGATTGAGCAGTTCTTC.

This clonotype appeared many times. This rearrangement joins TRBV21-1 to TRBJ1-2; the table's TRBD1 call for D was not verified on the DNA. TRBV21-1 is labeled a pseudogene. CDR3 length: 16 amino acids. The CDR3 sequence: CASSQRGQGAGYGYTF. The DNA of the CDR3 is TGTGCCAGCAGCCAAAGGGGACAGGGGGCAGGCTATGGCTACACCTTC.

The chain has TRBV29-1 and TRBJ2-7, with 9 bases matching TRBD2. Trimming at V came to 4 bases and at J to 0 bases, leaving 7 bases not matched to a gene. Per the germline V gene, CDR1 is SQVTM and CDR2 is ANQGSEA. The CDR3 has 15 residues. The CDR3: CSVVGLAGISYEQYF. Here the CDR3 DNA reads TGCAGCGTTGTCGGGCTAGCGGGGATCTCCTACGAGCAGTACTTC.

The rearrangement joins TRBV10-3 to TRBJ1-4; a possible D gene is TRBD1 (6 bases). Trimming cost V 5 bases and J 4 bases, with 8 bases left between them. Germline-derived CDR1 and CDR2 are ENHRY and SYGVKD. The CDR3 is 13 residues long. CDR3 amino acids: CAISRQDNEKLFF. In nucleotides, the CDR3 is TGTGCCATCAGTCGACAGGATAATGAAAAACTGTTTTTT.